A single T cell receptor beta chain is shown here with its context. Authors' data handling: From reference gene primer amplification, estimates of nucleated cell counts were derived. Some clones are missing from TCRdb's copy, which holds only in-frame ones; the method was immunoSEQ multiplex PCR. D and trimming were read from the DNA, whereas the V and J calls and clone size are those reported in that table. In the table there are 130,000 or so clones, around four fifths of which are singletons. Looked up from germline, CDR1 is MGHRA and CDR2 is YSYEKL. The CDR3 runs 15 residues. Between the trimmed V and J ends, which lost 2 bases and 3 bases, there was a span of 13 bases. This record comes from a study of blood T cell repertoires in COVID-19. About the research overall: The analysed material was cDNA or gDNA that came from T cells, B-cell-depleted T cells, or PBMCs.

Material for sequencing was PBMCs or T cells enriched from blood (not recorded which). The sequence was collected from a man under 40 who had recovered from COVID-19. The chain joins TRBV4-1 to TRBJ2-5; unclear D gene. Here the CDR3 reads CASSQHQVREETQYF. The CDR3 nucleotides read TGCGCCAGCAGCCAACACCAGGTGAGAGAAGAGACCCAGTACTTC.